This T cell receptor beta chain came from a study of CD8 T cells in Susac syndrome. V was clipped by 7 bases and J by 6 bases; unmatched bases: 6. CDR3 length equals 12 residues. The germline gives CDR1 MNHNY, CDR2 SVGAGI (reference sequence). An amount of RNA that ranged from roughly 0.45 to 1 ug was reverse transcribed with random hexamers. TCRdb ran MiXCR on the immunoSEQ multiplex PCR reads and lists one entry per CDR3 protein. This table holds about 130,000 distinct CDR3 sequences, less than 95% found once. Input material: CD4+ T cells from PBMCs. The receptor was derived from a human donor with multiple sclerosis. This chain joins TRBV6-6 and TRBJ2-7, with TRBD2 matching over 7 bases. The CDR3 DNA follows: TGTGCCAGCATGAGAGGGGAGGGCGAGCAGTACTTC. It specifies CASMRGEGEQYF.